This T cell receptor (beta chain) was captured by sequencing in a study of CD8+ T cells in alopecia areata. The CDR3 sequence is 13 residues long. Germline CDR1 reads MGHRA; CDR2 reads YSYEKL. After removal of 10 bases from V and 9 bases from J, the junction contained 10 bases not matched to a gene. cDNA serving as the sequencing template came from extracted, reverse transcribed RNA. Libraries were prepared by immunoSEQ multiplex PCR; TCRdb keeps only in-frame clonotypes and omits some of them. The sample has around 170,000 clones; 51% are singletons. Comment on this clone: The antigen is undetermined.

Study observations and caveats: Besides other cells, scalp samples also yield sequences of resident alphabeta T cells from normal skin.

Treatment: oral pan-JAK inhibitor, 5-10 mg twice daily. The sequence was obtained from a human donor with alopecia areata. The chain links TRBV4-1 to TRBJ1-5; 9 nucleotides match TRBD1. Sequencing used CD8+ T cells sorted from blood, obtained around week 54, from a patient treated with tofacitinib. The CDR3 DNA follows: TGCGCCACCGGGACAGGGACCGGTTGGCCCCAGCATTTT. Translated, it gives CATGTGTGWPQHF.